This T cell receptor (beta chain) was sequenced during a study of cytomegalovirus exposure and HLA in healthy donors. Overall study results and limits: Subsequent analysis of the 120 or so validation repertoires found a tendency for first-cohort TCR clusters to co-occur.

Generated by immunoSEQ multiplex PCR, the TCRdb table keeps only in-frame clones and is missing some. This table has around 75,000 clones, approximately 86% appearing once. Regarding this clone: The target antigen is unknown.

V lost 0 bases to trimming and J lost 5 bases, with 8 bases between them. The CDR3 spans 13 residues. The V gene's germline CDR1 is GTSNPN and CDR2 SVGIG (reference sequence). The rearrangement links TRBV30 to TRBJ1-5; no clear D. The sequence was collected from a man under 40 in good health and CMV-seronegative. Sequencing was done on a sample of PBMCs. DNA for the CDR3: TGTGCCTGGAGTGTAGCGGGCTATCAGCCCCAGCATTTT. Protein: CAWSVAGYQPQHF.